The 18 T cell receptor beta chains listed next were all sequenced from one sample in a study of CD8 T cells in ankylosing spondylitis. TCRdb called the 5' RACE reads again in MiXCR, with one record for every CDR3 protein. The repertoire holds about 340,000 distinct CDR3 sequences, with 20% as singletons. The material sequenced was blood, either unsorted or a sorted T cell fraction (not recorded which). All receptors come from a male donor with ankylosing spondylitis or in good health (not recorded which).

This clonotype was seen a handful of times. CDR3 in DNA: TGTGCCAGCAGCTTAAGTCCACCAAACTCCTACGAGCAGTACTTC. Translated, it gives CASSLSPPNSYEQYF. This chain uses TRBV11-2 with TRBJ2-7; D is unresolved. The CDR3 has 15 residues. Trimming cost V 2 bases and J 0 bases, with 11 bases left between them. Germline V lookup: CDR1 SGHAT, CDR2 FQNNGV.

The chain has TRBV2 and TRBJ2-3; TRBD2 matches 12 bases. V shed 6 bases and J 4 bases; nucleotides not matched to a gene: 5. The V gene's germline CDR1 is SNHLY and CDR2 FYNNEI. CDR3 length equals 15 residues. CDR3 in amino acids: CASRMTSGGADTQYF. The CDR3 bases are TGTGCCAGCAGGATGACTAGCGGGGGAGCAGATACGCAGTATTTT.

This clonotype appeared a few times. The J gene is TRBJ2-2, the V gene TRBV12-3 or TRBV12-4, with 9 bases that match TRBD1. The CDR3 is 15 residues long. The ends lost 6 bases at V and 3 bases at J; junction bases unmatched: 5. Here the CDR3 DNA reads TGTGCCAGCAGGCCGACAGGGGGACACACCGGGGAGCTGTTTTTT. It codes for CASRPTGGHTGELFF.

The chain carries TRBV28 and TRBJ1-2, with D perhaps matching TRBD1 (5 bases). Germline-derived CDR1 and CDR2 are MDHEN and SYDVKM. Trimming took 4 bases from V and 4 from J, leaving 16 bases between them. CDR3 size: 15 residues. The CDR3, as DNA: TGTGCCAGCAGTTCCAGGGCCCCTGGGTTCTATGGCTACACCTTC. Encoded protein: CASSSRAPGFYGYTF.

This clonotype was observed at least ten times. The J gene is TRBJ2-3, the V gene TRBV12-3 or TRBV12-4, with 10 bases matching TRBD2. This CDR3 has 15 residues. V trimming: 10 bases; J trimming: 1 base; junction bases outside the gene matches: 8. The CDR3 coding sequence is TGTGCCATCACCCGGCTAGCGGGGGGCACAGATACGCAGTATTTT. Translating gives CAITRLAGGTDTQYF.

This chain uses TRBV29-1 with TRBJ2-7; 8 bases are shared with TRBD1. The germline gives CDR1 SQVTM, CDR2 ANQGSEA. Trimming at V came to 1 base and at J to 3 bases, leaving 8 bases not matched to a gene. This CDR3 spans 15 amino acids. The CDR3, as DNA: TGCAGCGTTGAAGTCGTGGGACAGGAGGACTACGAGCAGTACTTC. It encodes CSVEVVGQEDYEQYF.

This clonotype was seen a handful of times. J is TRBJ2-1 and V is TRBV4-1; maybe TRBD2 (6 bases). CDR1 is MGHRA and CDR2 is YSYEKL in the germline V gene. This CDR3 comprises 16 residues. Between the trimmed V and J ends, which lost 0 bases and 2 bases, there was a span of 11 bases. CDR3 nucleotide sequence: TGCGCCAGCAGCCAAGAAATGTCGGGGGCCTACAATGAGCAGTTCTTC. Its protein is CASSQEMSGAYNEQFF.

This chain joins TRBV15 and TRBJ1-1; D is unclear. V lost 1 base, J lost 1 base, and 7 bases lay in between. The CDR3 spans 14 residues. CDR1 is LNHNV and CDR2 is YYDKDF in the germline V gene (reference sequence). The CDR3 DNA is TGTGCCACCAGCAGAGGTGGATCGAACACTGAAGCTTTCTTT. It yields the protein CATSRGGSNTEAFF.

This clonotype turned up a few times. The CDR3 DNA follows: TGTGCCAGCCCCTCAGGCACCGGGGAGCTGTTTTTT. It yields the protein CASPSGTGELFF. The chain joins TRBV12-3 or TRBV12-4 to TRBJ2-2; D is undetermined. The CDR3 is 12 residues long. V was shortened by 8 bases and J by 4 bases, with 8 bases between the two germline ends.

The chain combines TRBV7-9 with TRBJ2-7, with D perhaps being TRBD1 or TRBD2 (5 bases each). From germline, CDR1 is SEHNR and CDR2 FQNEAQ (reference sequence). Trimming took off 3 bases at V and 2 bases at J, with 11 bases between the two ends. This CDR3 is built from 14 residues. Here the CDR3 reads CASSFPGAPYEQYF. The CDR3 DNA follows: TGTGCCAGCAGCTTTCCCGGGGCCCCCTACGAGCAGTACTTC.

With respect to this clonotype: Possible read error: a much larger clone is one base away. The chain recombines TRBV12-3 or TRBV12-4 with TRBJ2-7, with no clear D. The CDR3 runs to 11 residues. Trimming removed 2 bases from V and 7 bases from J, with 6 bases in between. The CDR3 protein is CASSLYGEQYF. The CDR3 coding sequence is TGTGCCAGCAGTTTATATGGGGAGCAGTACTTC.

This chain connects TRBV3-1 to TRBJ2-4, with a weak D call TRBD2 (5 bases). Germline V gives CDR1 LGHDT, CDR2 YNNKEL (reference sequence). This CDR3 spans 15 amino acids. V was shortened by 3 bases and J by 9 bases, with 18 bases between the two germline ends. CDR3 DNA: TGTGCCAGCAGCCATTCTAGCCGCCAAAAAGTCATTCAGTACTTC. Amino acid sequence: CASSHSSRQKVIQYF.

The V call is TRBV29-1, the J call TRBJ2-1, with 9 nucleotides matching TRBD2. Germline assignment: CDR1 SQVTM and CDR2 ANQGSEA. The CDR3 extends over 14 amino acids. With 1 base clipped from V and 8 bases from J, the junction kept 6 bases outside the gene matches. The CDR3 spells CSVEGTSDRYEQFF. CDR3 bases: TGCAGCGTTGAAGGGACTAGCGATCGCTATGAGCAGTTCTTC.

This clonotype came up once. The chain joins TRBV29-1 to TRBJ2-7; perhaps TRBD2 as D (6 bases). The CDR3 runs to 13 residues. CDR1 is SQVTM and CDR2 is ANQGSEA in the germline V gene. Trimming removed 1 base at V and 6 bases at J, with 13 bases between. Here the CDR3 DNA reads TGCAGCGTTGAAGTGGGGCGGGGAAGCGAGCAGTACTTC. Translation gives CSVEVGRGSEQYF.

In its sample, this clonotype was seen a few times. The chain combines TRBV7-9 with TRBJ2-7; D unclear. Trimming left V 4 bases short and J 5 bases short, with 9 bases between. Germline-derived CDR1 and CDR2 are SEHNR and FQNEAQ (reference sequence). There are 12 residues in the CDR3. For the CDR3, the DNA is TGTGCCAGCAGCTCTACTGGCAACGAGCAGTACTTC. Amino acid sequence: CASSSTGNEQYF.

Details on this clonotype: A read error may produce the germline difference seen at one junction end. The genes are TRBV7-8 and TRBJ2-1; maybe TRBD2 (5 bases). Per the germline V gene, CDR1 is SGHVS and CDR2 is FQNEAQ. This CDR3 is 17 amino acids long. The DNA for the CDR3 is TGTGCCAGCAGCCTAGCAATGGGGTATAGCTCCTACAATGAGCAGTTCTTC. This translates into CASSLAMGYSSYNEQFF.

The chain recombines TRBV9 with TRBJ2-3; TRBD2 matches at 15 bases. This CDR3 has 18 residues. Germline lookup yields CDR1 SGDLS and CDR2 YYNGEE. J gave up 0 bases and V 3 bases, and 5 bases lay outside the gene matches. The CDR3 nucleotides are TGTGCCAGCAGCGATGGGACTAGCGGGGGGTATAGCACAGATACGCAGTATTTT. Its translation: CASSDGTSGGYSTDTQYF.

CDR3 sequence: CASSLVARSRETQYF. CDR3 in DNA: TGTGCCAGCAGTTTGGTCGCTAGGAGCAGAGAGACCCAGTACTTC. The chain joins TRBV28 to TRBJ2-5, with D uncertain. CDR1 MDHEN and CDR2 SYDVKM come from the germline V gene. The CDR3 has 15 residues. The V end lost 3 bases, the J end lost 4 bases, and 15 bases lay between the germline ends.